This T cell receptor (beta chain) was sequenced in a study of T cells after yellow fever vaccination. This clonotype was observed a few times. Template switching with 5'RACE generated the TCR cDNA and added a universal primer site and UMIs. Each CDR3 protein gets one entry after TCRdb re-called the 5' RACE reads with MiXCR. Of 450,000 to 600,000 distinct CDR3 sequences listed, around an eighth are singletons. CDR1 and CDR2 from the germline V gene are MNHNY and SVGAGI (reference sequence). The V gene lost 5 bases and the J gene lost 3 bases, with 5 bases spanning the gap. The CDR3 loop spans 12 amino acids.

The chain joins TRBV6-6 to TRBJ2-1; D call uncertain. The sequence was obtained from a man aged 25-45 years who received the YFV17D yellow fever vaccine. This sample comprised PBMCs, obtained on the day of the yellow fever booster vaccination. The CDR3: CASSGVYNEQFF. The DNA of the CDR3 is TGTGCCAGCAGTGGGGTCTACAATGAGCAGTTCTTC.